The 9 T cell receptor beta chains presented below share a single source sample, sequenced in a study of T cell responses to AZD1222 COVID-19 vaccine. The repertoire was sequenced with immunoSEQ multiplex PCR; TCRdb's copy has only in-frame clones and lacks some. The sample lists 110,000 to 150,000 clones, about 92% occurring once. The sequencing here drew on peripheral blood, taken after recovery from COVID-19. The receptors derive from an adult who had recovered from COVID-19.

V usage is TRBV6-5 and J usage is TRBJ2-7, with 7 nucleotides matching TRBD1. J gave up 6 bases and V 6 bases, and 8 bases lay outside the gene matches. This CDR3 has 13 amino acids. The germline V gene encodes CDR1 MNHEY and CDR2 SVGAGI. For the CDR3, the DNA is TGTGCCAGCAGGGATAACAGGGGTGGCGAGCAGTACTTC. Translated: CASRDNRGGEQYF.

The chain has TRBV27 and TRBJ1-4, with TRBD1 identical over 9 bases. V gave up 8 bases and J gave up 0 bases; unmatched junction bases: 4. This CDR3 spans 15 amino acids. Germline V lookup: CDR1 MNHEY, CDR2 SMNVEV (reference sequence). In nucleotides, the CDR3 is TGTGCCAGCGGGACAGGGACGGCAACTAATGAAAAACTGTTTTTT. Its protein product is CASGTGTATNEKLFF.

V gene TRBV14 combines with J gene TRBJ2-1; the D gene is possibly TRBD1 (6 bases). Trimming took 6 bases from V and 5 from J, leaving 11 bases between them. CDR1 SGHDN and CDR2 FVKESK come from the germline V gene. The CDR3 length is 13 residues. CDR3 residues: CASSRTVNNEQFF. DNA of the CDR3: TGTGCCAGCAGTCGGACAGTAAACAATGAGCAGTTCTTC.

The V gene is TRBV24-1, the J gene TRBJ2-3, with TRBD2 matching over 7 bases. Germline-derived CDR1 and CDR2 are KGHDR and SFDVKD. J was trimmed by 2 bases and V by 3 bases; bases with no gene match: 10. The CDR3 contains 17 residues. CDR3: CATSDRVPSGYTDTQYF. The CDR3 DNA sequence: TGTGCCACCAGTGATCGCGTCCCTAGCGGATACACAGATACGCAGTATTTT.

This chain links TRBV5-8 with TRBJ2-7; the D gene is possibly TRBD2 (5 bases). Trimming left V 3 bases short and J 2 bases short, with 12 bases between. In germline, CDR1 is SGHTS, CDR2 YDEGEE. This CDR3 contains 14 residues. CDR3 sequence: CASSSGRGTYEQYF. The CDR3 DNA reads TGTGCCAGCAGCTCCGGCCGGGGAACCTACGAGCAGTACTTC.

The rearrangement joins TRBV6-5 to TRBJ1-4, with TRBD1 as a possible D gene (5 bases). V was shortened by 6 bases and J by 1 base, with 12 bases between the two germline ends. Germline loops: CDR1 MNHEY, CDR2 SVGAGI. This CDR3 has 15 residues. The CDR3 coding sequence is TGTGCCAGCAGCCGAACGGGGGGAACTAATGAAAAACTGTTTTTT. Protein product: CASSRTGGTNEKLFF.

This chain uses TRBV6-5 with TRBJ2-7; TRBD1 matches at 8 bases. The junction had 15 bases not matched to a gene; V was cut back by 8 bases and J by 12 bases. In germline, CDR1 is MNHEY, CDR2 SVGAGI. The CDR3 spans 13 residues. The CDR3 DNA sequence: TGTGCCAGCTCGAGGGACAGGAACAGAGAGGCGTACTTC. This gives the protein CASSRDRNREAYF.

The V call is TRBV27, the J call TRBJ2-7; D is ambiguous. V shed 0 bases and J shed 2 bases, with 8 bases lying between them. Germline CDR1 and CDR2: MNHEY and SMNVEV (reference sequence). CDR3 size: 14 residues. The CDR3 region is CASSLSNTAYEQYF. The DNA of the CDR3 is TGTGCCAGCAGTTTATCGAACACCGCCTACGAGCAGTACTTC.

The chain joins TRBV5-4 to TRBJ2-7, with TRBD2 matching 8 bases. Trimming cost V 4 bases and J 4 bases; bases outside gene matches: 13. This CDR3 comprises 16 residues. Germline V CDR1 and CDR2: SGHNT, YYREEE (reference sequence). DNA for the CDR3: TGTGCCAGCAGCCGGGGGGGCGGGGGATTATTGTACGAGCAGTACTTC. Translated, it gives CASSRGGGGLLYEQYF.